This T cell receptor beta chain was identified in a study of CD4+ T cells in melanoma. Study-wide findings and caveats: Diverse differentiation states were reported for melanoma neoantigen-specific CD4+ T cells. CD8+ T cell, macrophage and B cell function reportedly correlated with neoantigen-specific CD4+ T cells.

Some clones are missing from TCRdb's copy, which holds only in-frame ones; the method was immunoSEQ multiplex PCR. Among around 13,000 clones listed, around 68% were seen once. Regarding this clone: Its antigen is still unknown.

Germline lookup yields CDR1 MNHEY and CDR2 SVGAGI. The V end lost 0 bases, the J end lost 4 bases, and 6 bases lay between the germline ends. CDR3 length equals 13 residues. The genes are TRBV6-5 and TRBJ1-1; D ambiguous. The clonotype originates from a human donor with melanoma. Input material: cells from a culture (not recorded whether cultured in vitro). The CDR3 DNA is TGTGCCAGCAGTTACTCGGAAGTCACTGAAGCTTTCTTT. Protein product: CASSYSEVTEAFF.